The rows below give T cell receptor beta chains drawn from one sample of a study of OX40 agonist ivuxolimab in advanced cancers. The data were produced by immunoSEQ multiplex PCR, yet TCRdb's version contains in-frame clones alone and is incomplete. The repertoire holds 15,000 to 20,000 clones, with less than 85% as singletons. The sequences come from CD4+ or CD8+ T cells sorted from blood, collected in a trial of the OX40 agonist ivuxolimab. These receptors all come from an adult with an advanced solid tumor such as melanoma, head and neck, liver or kidney cancer. The CDR3 runs from the conserved cysteine through the conserved F or W. The order of the fields is V gene, J gene, D gene, clone size, CDR3 protein, CDR3 DNA. A D gene is named only where the DNA matches it firmly. The size of a clone is reported for some rows only, either as once, few or many, or as a class for expanded clones.

TRBV6-1	TRBJ2-7	.	.	CASSLTSYEQYF	TGTGCCAGCAGCCTAACCTCCTACGAGCAGTACTTC
TRBV4-1	TRBJ2-7	.	.	CASSPEGGTRQYEQYF	TGCGCCAGCAGCCCCGAGGGCGGGACTCGTCAATACGAGCAGTACTTC
TRBV6-4	TRBJ2-1	.	few	CASASDPSANEQFF	TGTGCCAGCGCTTCAGATCCGAGTGCCAATGAGCAGTTCTTC
TRBV7-8	TRBJ2-2	.	.	CASSFRVSGELFF	TGTGCCAGCAGCTTTAGGGTCTCCGGGGAGCTGTTTTTT
TRBV7-2	TRBJ2-7	.	.	CASSLGGWYEQYF	TGTGCCAGCAGCTTAGGAGGCTGGTACGAGCAGTACTTC
TRBV4-1	TRBJ1-5	.	.	CASSQRHPSNQPQHF	TGCGCCAGCAGCCAACGACACCCTAGCAATCAGCCCCAGCATTTT
TRBV7-6	TRBJ1-1	.	once	CASSWTVAAEAFF	TGTGCCAGCAGCTGGACAGTGGCCGCAGAAGCTTTCTTT
TRBV27	TRBJ1-2	.	.	CASSFAGGAGRDGYTF	TGTGCCAGCAGTTTCGCGGGAGGGGCGGGGAGAGATGGCTACACCTTC
TRBV7-8	TRBJ2-1	TRBD2	.	CASSRWTSGENNEQFF	TGTGCCAGCAGCCGATGGACTAGCGGGGAGAACAATGAGCAGTTCTTC
TRBV27	TRBJ2-7	.	.	CASRGGGWVHEQYF	TGTGCCAGCAGGGGTGGAGGGTGGGTCCACGAGCAGTACTTC
TRBV7-3	TRBJ2-1	TRBD2	.	CASSLNPASGRNFRYNEQFF	TGTGCCAGCAGCTTAAACCCCGCTAGCGGGAGGAATTTTCGCTACAATGAGCAGTTCTTC
TRBV7-9	TRBJ2-1	.	few	CASSFALLYNEQFF	TGTGCCAGCAGCTTTGCACTGCTCTACAATGAGCAGTTCTTC
TRBV11-2	TRBJ2-7	.	.	CASSLPDGTQYF	TGTGCCAGCAGCCTACCTGACGGGACGCAGTACTTC
TRBV7-2	TRBJ2-2	.	.	CASSPWDTLAGELFF	TGTGCCAGCAGCCCCTGGGACACCTTGGCCGGGGAGCTGTTTTTT
TRBV2	TRBJ2-7	.	medium-sized	CASVGGRDNEQYF	TGTGCCAGTGTCGGGGGCAGGGACAACGAGCAGTACTTC
TRBV13	TRBJ1-3	.	.	CASSVVGTEGHSAGNTIYF	TGTGCCAGCAGCGTGGTCGGGACCGAGGGCCATTCCGCCGGAAACACCATATATTTT
TRBV4-3	TRBJ1-3	.	.	CASSQTGNTIYF	TGCGCCAGCAGCCAAACAGGGAACACCATATATTTT
TRBV2	TRBJ2-1	TRBD2	.	CASRGPLAGAYNEQFF	TGTGCCAGCAGGGGCCCCTTGGCGGGGGCCTACAATGAGCAGTTCTTC
TRBV4-1	TRBJ2-2	.	.	CASSQGPGEAGELFF	TGCGCCAGCAGCCAAGGCCCAGGGGAGGCCGGGGAGCTGTTTTTT
TRBV7-9	TRBJ2-3	.	.	CASSADGLTDTQYF	TGTGCCAGCAGCGCTGACGGCCTCACAGATACGCAGTATTTT
TRBV27	TRBJ2-1	.	.	CASIPTGQSSYNEQFF	TGTGCCAGCATTCCCACCGGACAGAGCTCCTACAATGAGCAGTTCTTC
TRBV6-4	TRBJ1-1	.	.	CASSSGSPNTEAFF	TGTGCCAGCAGCTCCGGCAGTCCCAACACTGAAGCTTTCTTT
TRBV19	TRBJ2-7	TRBD2	.	CASSRDPFGTTSNEQYF	TGTGCCAGTAGCCGGGACCCTTTCGGGACTACGTCCAACGAGCAGTACTTC
TRBV28	TRBJ1-1	.	.	CASSPRGRIEAFF	TGTGCCAGCAGTCCCCGAGGACGGATTGAAGCTTTCTTT
TRBV11-1	TRBJ1-4	.	.	CASSLYGADEKLFF	TGTGCCAGCAGCTTATATGGAGCCGATGAAAAACTGTTTTTT
TRBV19	TRBJ2-1	.	.	CASSPRFYNEQFF	TGTGCCAGTAGTCCCCGATTCTACAATGAGCAGTTCTTC